This T cell receptor (beta chain) came from a study of T cell responses to AZD1222 COVID-19 vaccine. Germline V gives CDR1 SGHRS, CDR2 YFSETQ. V lost 4 bases and J lost 10; bases outside the gene matches: 10. This CDR3 spans 14 amino acids. Profiling relied on immunoSEQ multiplex PCR, and the TCRdb table lists in-frame clones only, not all of them. The data contain under 150,000 clones, roughly 91% of them singletons. Study-wide results and limits: Distributed over spike, vaccine-associated CD4 TCRs predominated at 160-218 and 743-854. Researchers took repertoire samples only after the peak T cell response had come.

As for this clone: Its antigen remains unknown.

This receptor was obtained from an adult in good health. The chain combines TRBV5-1 with TRBJ2-1; TRBD1 matches 8 bases. The sequenced sample was peripheral blood, obtained on day 0 of AZD1222 vaccination. The CDR3 sequence: CASSSSQGAGEQFF. The CDR3 bases are TGCGCCAGCAGCAGCTCCCAGGGGGCAGGGGAGCAGTTCTTC.